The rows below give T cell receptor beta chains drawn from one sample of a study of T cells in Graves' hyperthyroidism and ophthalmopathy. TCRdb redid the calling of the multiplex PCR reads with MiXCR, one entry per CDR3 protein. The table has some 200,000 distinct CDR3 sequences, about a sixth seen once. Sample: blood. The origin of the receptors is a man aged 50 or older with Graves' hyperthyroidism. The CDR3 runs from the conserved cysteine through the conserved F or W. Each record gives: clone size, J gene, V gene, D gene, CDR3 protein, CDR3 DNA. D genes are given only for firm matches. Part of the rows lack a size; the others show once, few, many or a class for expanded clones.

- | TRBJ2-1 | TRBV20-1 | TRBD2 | CSANPPSGDYNEQFF | TGCAGTGCTAACCCGCCTAGCGGGGATTACAATGAGCAGTTCTTC
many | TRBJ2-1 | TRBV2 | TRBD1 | CASSGTGIINEQFF | TGTGCCAGCAGTGGGACAGGAATTATCAATGAGCAGTTCTTC
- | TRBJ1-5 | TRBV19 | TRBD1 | CASSLQGGRQPQHF | TGTGCCAGTAGTCTACAGGGGGGCCGTCAGCCCCAGCATTTT
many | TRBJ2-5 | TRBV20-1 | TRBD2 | CSARDFSGTQETQYF | TGCAGTGCTAGAGATTTTAGCGGGACCCAAGAGACCCAGTACTTC
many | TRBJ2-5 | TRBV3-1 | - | CASSHMEETQYF | TGTGCCAGCAGCCACATGGAAGAGACCCAGTACTTC
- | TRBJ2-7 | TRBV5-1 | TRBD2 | CASSPTGLAGGSSEQYF | TGCGCCAGCAGCCCCACCGGACTAGCGGGAGGGAGTAGCGAGCAGTACTTC
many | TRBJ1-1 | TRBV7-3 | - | CASSLTYSLNTEAFF | TGTGCCAGCAGCTTAACGTACAGCTTGAACACTGAAGCTTTCTTT
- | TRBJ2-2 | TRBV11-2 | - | CASRRGVWQGLKNTGELFF | TGTGCCAGCAGGAGGGGGGTGTGGCAGGGACTTAAAAACACCGGGGAGCTGTTTTTT
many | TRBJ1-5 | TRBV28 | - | CASSLSAEYQPQHF | TGTGCCAGCAGTTTATCGGCTGAATATCAGCCCCAGCATTTT
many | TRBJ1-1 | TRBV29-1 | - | CSVEEGNTEAFF | TGCAGCGTTGAAGAGGGAAACACTGAAGCTTTCTTT
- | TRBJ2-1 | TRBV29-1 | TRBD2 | CSVEVGLAADKSSYNEQFF | TGCAGCGTTGAAGTCGGACTAGCGGCAGATAAGAGCTCCTACAATGAGCAGTTCTTC
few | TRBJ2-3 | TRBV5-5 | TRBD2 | CASSLGLAGETDTQYF | TGTGCCAGCAGCTTGGGATTAGCGGGTGAGACAGATACGCAGTATTTT
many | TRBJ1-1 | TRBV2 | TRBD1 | CASSVGQGGTEAFF | TGTGCCAGCAGTGTTGGGCAGGGGGGGACTGAAGCTTTCTTT
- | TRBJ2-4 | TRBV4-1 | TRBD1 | CASSPLGTGQAKNIQYF | TGCGCCAGCAGCCCCCTTGGGACAGGCCAAGCCAAAAACATTCAGTACTTC
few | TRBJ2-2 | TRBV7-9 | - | CASSLSNTHGELFF | TGTGCCAGCAGCTTATCAAATACCCACGGGGAGCTGTTTTTT
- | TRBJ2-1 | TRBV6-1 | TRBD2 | CASSEANSGSDEQFF | TGTGCCAGCAGTGAAGCGAATAGCGGGAGCGATGAGCAGTTCTTC
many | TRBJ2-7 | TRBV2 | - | CASSEGGLSYEQYF | TGTGCCAGCAGTGAGGGTGGGTTGTCCTACGAGCAGTACTTC
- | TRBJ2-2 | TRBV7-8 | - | CASSLAMVSTGELFF | TGTGCCAGCAGCTTAGCCATGGTCAGCACCGGGGAGCTGTTTTTT
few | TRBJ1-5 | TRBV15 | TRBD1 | CATSRETGGPQPQHF | TGTGCCACCAGCAGAGAAACAGGGGGCCCTCAGCCCCAGCATTTT
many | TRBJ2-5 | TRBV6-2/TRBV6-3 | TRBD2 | CASSLEVTSVGQETQYF | TGTGCCAGCAGTTTGGAGGTGACTAGCGTAGGACAAGAGACCCAGTACTTC
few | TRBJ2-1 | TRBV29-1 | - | CSVVEDGYNEQFF | TGCAGCGTTGTGGAAGACGGGTACAATGAGCAGTTCTTC
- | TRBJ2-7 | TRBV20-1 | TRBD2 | CSARESLAGSYEQYF | TGCAGTGCTAGAGAAAGTCTAGCGGGGTCTTACGAGCAGTACTTC
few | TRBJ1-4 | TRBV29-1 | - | CSGYLNEKLFF | TGCAGCGGTTACCTGAATGAAAAACTGTTTTTT
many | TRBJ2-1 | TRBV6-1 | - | CASSSPRKGYNEQFF | TGTGCCAGCAGTTCGCCTCGGAAGGGCTACAATGAGCAGTTCTTC
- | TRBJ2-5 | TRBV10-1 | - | CASSRGYRETQYF | TGCGCCAGCAGCAGAGGATATCGGGAGACCCAGTACTTC
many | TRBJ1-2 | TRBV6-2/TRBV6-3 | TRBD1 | CASSDRAGYGYTF | TGTGCCAGCAGTGACAGGGCCGGCTATGGCTACACCTTC
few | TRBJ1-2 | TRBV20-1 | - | CSARATGRYGYTF | TGCAGTGCTAGAGCAACAGGACGGTATGGCTACACCTTC
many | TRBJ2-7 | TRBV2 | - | CASRYPGTSYEQYF | TGTGCCAGCAGGTACCCAGGGACATCCTACGAGCAGTACTTC
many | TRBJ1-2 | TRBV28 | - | CASSLSRGWGYTF | TGTGCCAGCAGTTTAAGTCGGGGATGGGGCTACACCTTC
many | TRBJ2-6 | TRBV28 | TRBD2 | CASTTGTSASGANVLTF | TGTGCCAGCACAACCGGGACTAGCGCCTCTGGGGCCAACGTCCTGACTTTC
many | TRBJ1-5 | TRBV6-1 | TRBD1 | CASRGQGGGNQPQHF | TGTGCCAGCAGGGGACAGGGCGGCGGCAATCAGCCCCAGCATTTT
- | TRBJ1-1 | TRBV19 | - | CASFRGNTEAFF | TGTGCCAGCTTCAGGGGGAACACTGAAGCTTTCTTT
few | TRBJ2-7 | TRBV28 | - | CASSFIYGSNEQYF | TGTGCCAGCAGTTTCATTTATGGTTCGAACGAGCAGTACTTC
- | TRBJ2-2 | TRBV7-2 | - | CASSLTPLPRGELFF | TGTGCCAGCAGCTTAACCCCTCTTCCTCGCGGGGAGCTGTTTTTT
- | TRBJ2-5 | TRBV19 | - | CASSIGGLETQYF | TGTGCCAGTAGTATAGGAGGGTTGGAGACCCAGTACTTC
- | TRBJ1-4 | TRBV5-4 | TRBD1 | CASSFTGGTNEKLFF | TGTGCCAGCAGCTTCACAGGGGGCACTAATGAAAAACTGTTTTTT
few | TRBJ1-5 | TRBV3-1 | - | CASSQDYRNQPQHF | TGTGCCAGCAGCCAAGACTACAGGAATCAGCCCCAGCATTTT
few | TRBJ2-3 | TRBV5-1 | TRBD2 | CASSSGTSGRVTDTQYF | TGCGCCAGCAGCTCCGGGACTAGCGGGAGAGTTACAGATACGCAGTATTTT
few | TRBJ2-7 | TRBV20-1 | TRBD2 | CSARGPPAGVVRYEQYF | TGCAGTGCTAGAGGACCCCCAGCGGGAGTTGTGCGGTACGAGCAGTACTTC
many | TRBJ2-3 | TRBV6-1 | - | CASSEAGGGGTDTQYF | TGTGCCAGCAGTGAAGCTGGGGGCGGCGGCACAGATACGCAGTATTTT
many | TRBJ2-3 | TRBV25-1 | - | CASSEGSGDTDTQYF | TGTGCCAGCAGTGAAGGTTCCGGGGACACAGATACGCAGTATTTT
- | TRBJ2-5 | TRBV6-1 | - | CASAAGGYQETQYF | TGTGCCAGCGCCGCAGGGGGGTACCAAGAGACCCAGTACTTC
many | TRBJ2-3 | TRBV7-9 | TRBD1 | CASSEVQGMRTDTQYF | TGTGCCAGCAGCGAAGTACAGGGGATGCGCACAGATACGCAGTATTTT
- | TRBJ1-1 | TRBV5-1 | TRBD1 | CASSAAGGMNTEAFF | TGCGCCAGCAGCGCAGCAGGGGGGATGAACACTGAAGCTTTCTTT
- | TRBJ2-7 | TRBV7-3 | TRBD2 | CASSPLGGGTYEQYF | TGTGCCAGCAGCCCCTTGGGGGGGGGAACCTACGAGCAGTACTTC
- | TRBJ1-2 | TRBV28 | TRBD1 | CASRSSDRVEGYTF | TGTGCCAGCAGGAGTTCGGACAGGGTGGAAGGCTACACCTTC
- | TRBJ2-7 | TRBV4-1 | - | CASSRAGPAADEQYF | TGCGCCAGCAGCAGGGCGGGACCGGCCGCGGACGAGCAGTACTTC
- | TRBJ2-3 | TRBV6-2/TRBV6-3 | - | CASSYSTTAGFDTQYF | TGTGCCAGCAGTTACTCGACGACGGCGGGATTCGATACGCAGTATTTT
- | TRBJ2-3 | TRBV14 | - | CASSQSRDTQYF | TGTGCCAGCAGCCAGTCAAGGGATACGCAGTATTTT
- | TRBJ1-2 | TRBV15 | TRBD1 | CATSRDGTGYGYTF | TGTGCCACCAGCAGAGATGGGACAGGGTATGGCTACACCTTC
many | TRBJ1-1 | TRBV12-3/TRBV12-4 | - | CASSRKGPDGEAFF | TGTGCCAGCAGCCGAAAGGGACCAGATGGTGAAGCTTTCTTT
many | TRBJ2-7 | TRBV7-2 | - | CASSFRRESYEQYF | TGTGCCAGCAGCTTTCGGCGGGAATCCTACGAGCAGTACTTC
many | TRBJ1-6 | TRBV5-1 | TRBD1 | CATSTGSYDSPLHF | TGCGCCACTTCGACAGGGTCTTATGATTCACCCCTCCACTTT
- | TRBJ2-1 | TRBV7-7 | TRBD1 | CASSPYRTGGEGEQFF | TGTGCTAGCAGCCCGTACAGGACAGGGGGCGAGGGTGAGCAGTTCTTC
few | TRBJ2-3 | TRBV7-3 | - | CASSPGGVRGRADTQYF | TGTGCCAGCAGCCCTGGCGGGGTTAGGGGAAGGGCAGATACGCAGTATTTT
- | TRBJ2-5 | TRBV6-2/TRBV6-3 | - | CASSFGHKETQYF | TGTGCCAGCAGTTTCGGCCACAAAGAGACCCAGTACTTC
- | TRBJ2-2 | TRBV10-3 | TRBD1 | CAISETGDTGELFF | TGTGCCATCAGTGAGACAGGGGACACCGGGGAGCTGTTTTTT
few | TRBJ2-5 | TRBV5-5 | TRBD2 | CASSLELAGETQYF | TGTGCCAGCAGCTTGGAGCTAGCGGGAGAGACCCAGTACTTC
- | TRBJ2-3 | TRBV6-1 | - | CASRVAPSTDTQYF | TGTGCCAGCAGGGTAGCGCCTAGCACAGATACGCAGTATTTT
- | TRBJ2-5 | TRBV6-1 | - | CASTLLTGEETQYF | TGTGCCAGCACCCTATTGACAGGAGAAGAGACCCAGTACTTC